The 27 T cell receptor beta chains in this list originate from one sample, sequenced in a study of blood T cells in healthy people across ages. A second PCR of roughly 6 to 12 cycles used a sample-barcoded 5' primer and a J-beta primer mix. TCRdb recomputed calls from the 5' RACE reads with MiXCR, one row per CDR3 protein. Found here are fewer than 2,000,000 distinct CDR3 sequences, about 35% of them singletons; the top ten hold 10% to 12%. Sequenced material: blood. The source is a woman younger than 45 in good health.

This clonotype was counted between two and nine times. The chain combines TRBV6-2 or TRBV6-3 with TRBJ2-3; 9 positions agree with TRBD2. Germline V gene sequence: CDR1 MNHEY, CDR2 SVGEGT. The CDR3 is 14 amino acids. V trimming: 6 bases; J trimming: 5 bases; junction bases outside the gene matches: 6. The DNA for the CDR3 is TGTGCCAGCAGAATAGCGGGAGCTGGAGATACGCAGTATTTT. This encodes CASRIAGAGDTQYF.

This clonotype showed up many times. This chain uses TRBV4-1 with TRBJ2-7, with a possible D match to TRBD1 (6 bases). This CDR3 spans 14 amino acids. The germline V and J ends were trimmed by 5 bases and 0 bases, with 11 bases remaining between them. In germline, CDR1 is MGHRA, CDR2 YSYEKL. CDR3 region: CASSYHRDSYEQYF. CDR3 nucleotides: TGCGCCAGCAGCTATCACAGGGACTCCTACGAGCAGTACTTC.

This chain joins TRBV20-1 and TRBJ2-5, with 7 bases lining up with TRBD2. The V and J ends lost 6 bases and 1 base, in that order; junction bases with no gene match: 5. This CDR3 spans 13 amino acids. Per the germline V gene, CDR1 is DFQATT and CDR2 is SNEGSKA (reference sequence). CDR3 sequence reads: CSAPGLPQETQYF. CDR3 sequence (DNA): TGCAGTGCCCCGGGACTACCCCAAGAGACCCAGTACTTC.

Worth noting for this clonotype: A much larger clone sits a single nucleotide away, making a read error possible. This rearrangement joins TRBV4-1 to TRBJ2-1; 8 bases are a match to TRBD2. With 2 bases clipped from V and 7 bases from J, the junction kept 7 bases outside the gene matches. CDR1 and CDR2 from the germline V gene are MGHRA and YSYEKL. This CDR3 is built from 15 residues. The CDR3 spells CASSQRAGAENEQFF. The CDR3 DNA sequence: TGCGCCAGCAGCCAACGAGCGGGGGCTGAGAATGAGCAGTTCTTC.

As for this clonotype: The junction departs from germline at one end; a sequencing error may be responsible. The chain has TRBV6-1 and TRBJ2-4, with TRBD2 as a possible D gene (6 bases). Gene TRBJ2-7 matches the end of the DNA better, so the J call may be wrong. The CDR3 runs to 15 residues. Germline lookup yields CDR1 MNHNS and CDR2 SASEGT. As DNA, the CDR3 is TGCGCCAGCAGTGAAGGAAAGCGGGCTTTTCGCGAGCAGTACTTC. Translation gives CASSEGKRAFREQYF.

The sample holds a few counts of this clonotype. The chain joins TRBV9 to TRBJ2-1, with TRBD2 as a possible D gene (6 bases). V lost 0 bases and J 12 bases, leaving 16 bases between the germline ends. The germline V gene has CDR1 SGDLS and CDR2 YYNGEE. The CDR3 runs 14 residues. The CDR3 here is CASSVAAGSLRQFF. The CDR3 nucleotides are TGTGCCAGCAGCGTAGCGGCGGGGTCACTTAGGCAGTTCTTC.

This clonotype was detected only a few times. The chain joins TRBV7-2 to TRBJ2-1, with 11 bases fitting TRBD2. The germline V gene has CDR1 SGHTA and CDR2 FQGNSA. V was pared by 0 bases and J by 10 bases, with 2 bases of the junction left unmatched. The CDR3 has 14 residues. CDR3 sequence reads: CASSLAASGREQFF. The DNA for the CDR3 is TGTGCCAGCAGCTTAGCGGCTAGCGGGAGGGAGCAGTTCTTC.

The chain couples TRBV11-2 to TRBJ1-5; perhaps TRBD1 as D (6 bases). This CDR3 is built from 15 residues. Germline V lookup: CDR1 SGHAT, CDR2 FQNNGV. V was cut by 6 bases and J by 0 bases, with 12 bases left in between. CDR3 bases: TGTGCCAGCAGTCCAGGGGTTCATAGCAATCAGCCCCAGCATTTT. It is translated as CASSPGVHSNQPQHF.

This clonotype has only a few counts. The chain has TRBV27 and TRBJ2-1; D perhaps matches TRBD2 (5 bases). Germline CDR1 MNHEY, CDR2 SMNVEV (reference sequence). The CDR3 runs 16 residues. V lost 2 bases, J lost 8 bases, and 19 bases lay in between. CDR3 in DNA: TGTGCCAGCAGTTTACTGGCAGCCCGGGGAGTTTATGAGCAGTTCTTC. Translated: CASSLLAARGVYEQFF.

This clonotype was detected many times. The V and J genes are TRBV5-1 and TRBJ2-7, with D uncertain. The V end was cut by 0 bases, the J end by 3 bases, with 10 bases between. CDR3 length: 14 residues. Per the germline V gene, CDR1 is SGHRS and CDR2 is YFSETQ. This chain's CDR3 is CASSLGESNYEQYF. CDR3 DNA: TGCGCCAGCAGCTTGGGGGAATCCAACTACGAGCAGTACTTC.

This chain links TRBV10-3 with TRBJ1-2, with TRBD1 matching over 9 bases. CDR1 and CDR2 from the germline V gene are ENHRY and SYGVKD. This CDR3 is built from 14 residues. Trimming took 8 bases from V and 6 from J; bases not matched to a gene: 10. The CDR3 region is CAIATGTGRDGYTF. The CDR3 nucleotides read TGTGCCATCGCAACCGGGACAGGGCGCGATGGCTACACCTTC.

V usage is TRBV7-9 and J usage is TRBJ2-5, with D possibly matching TRBD2 (6 bases). This CDR3 region has 14 residues. The V gene lost 8 bases and the J gene lost 5 bases, with 18 bases spanning the gap. Germline loops: CDR1 SEHNR, CDR2 FQNEAQ (reference sequence). The CDR3 region has the DNA TGTGCCAGCGACCGTTCTACCGGAGGGGAGACCCAGTACTTC. This sequence encodes CASDRSTGGETQYF.

The rearrangement links TRBV7-2 to TRBJ2-7; TRBD2 might be the D (5 bases). In germline, CDR1 is SGHTA, CDR2 FQGNSA. Trimming cost V 1 base and J 2 bases, with 15 bases left between them. The CDR3 contains 16 residues. The CDR3 bases are TGTGCCAGCAGCTTAGTTTACGGGGTACTCACCTACGAGCAGTACTTC. The encoded protein is CASSLVYGVLTYEQYF.

The chain links TRBV11-2 to TRBJ2-3; 7 nucleotides line up with TRBD2. This CDR3 has 17 residues. Germline V lookup: CDR1 SGHAT, CDR2 FQNNGV. The V segment lost 8 bases and the J segment 1 base; nucleotides outside the gene matches: 15. The CDR3 loop is CASVLWGGSGGTDTQYF. In DNA form, the CDR3 reads TGTGCCAGCGTCCTATGGGGCGGGAGTGGAGGCACAGATACGCAGTATTTT. Drawing the rest from reference TRBV11-2 and TRBJ2-3, the complete variable domain is EAGVAQSPRYKIIEKRQSVAFWCNPISGHATLYWYQQILGQGPKLLIQFQNNGVVDDSQLPKDRFSAERLKGVDSTLKIQPAKLEDSAVYLCASVLWGGSGGTDTQYFGPGTRLTVL.

V usage is TRBV7-8 and J usage is TRBJ2-6; no reliable D call. V was trimmed by 1 base and J by 4 bases, leaving 8 bases between them. CDR1 SGHVS and CDR2 FQNEAQ come from the germline V gene. There are 15 residues in the CDR3. CDR3 sequence (DNA): TGTGCCAGCAGCTTAGTTTTCACCGGGGCCAACGTCCTGACTTTC. The encoded protein is CASSLVFTGANVLTF.

This clonotype came up a few times. The chain combines TRBV4-1 with TRBJ1-2; TRBD1 matches at 7 bases. Trimming cost V 3 bases and J 7 bases; bases outside gene matches: 11. The germline V gene encodes CDR1 MGHRA and CDR2 YSYEKL. The CDR3 runs to 15 residues. The CDR3 coding sequence is TGCGCCAGCAGCCAGAACGACAGGGCCCCCTCTGGCTACACCTTC. It yields the protein CASSQNDRAPSGYTF.

The chain recombines TRBV6-2 or TRBV6-3 with TRBJ2-7; 9 bases align to TRBD2. Germline CDR1 reads MNHEY; CDR2 reads SVGEGT. The V segment lost 5 bases and the J segment 5 bases; nucleotides outside the gene matches: 7. The CDR3 has 14 residues. CDR3 loop: CASSRGGRADEQYF. Here the CDR3 DNA reads TGTGCCAGCAGTCGCGGCGGGAGGGCCGACGAGCAGTACTTC.

The chain links TRBV5-1 to TRBJ1-5; 7 bases map to TRBD1. After removal of 4 bases from V and 7 bases from J, the junction contained 17 bases not matched to a gene. CDR1 is SGHRS and CDR2 is YFSETQ in the germline V gene. This CDR3 comprises 17 residues. The CDR3 nucleotides are TGCGCCAGCAGCCCTACCCCTGGGGCAGGGGGTAGACAGCCCCAGCATTTT. Amino acids: CASSPTPGAGGRQPQHF.

This clonotype turned up a few times. This chain connects TRBV9 to TRBJ1-2; weak D call: TRBD1 (5 bases). The CDR3 covers 15 residues. Germline-derived CDR1 and CDR2 are SGDLS and YYNGEE. V gave up 0 bases and J gave up 3 bases, with 12 bases separating them. The CDR3 spells CASSVVPGQDYGYTF. CDR3 bases: TGTGCCAGCAGCGTAGTCCCAGGGCAGGACTATGGCTACACCTTC.

In this sample, this clonotype turned up a few times. CDR3 nucleotide sequence: TGTGCCAGCAGTTTATTGGGACTAGTCCCCAAGGATACGCAGTATTTT. Protein: CASSLLGLVPKDTQYF. The rearrangement joins TRBV27 to TRBJ2-3, with 8 bases lining up with TRBD2. The CDR3 has 16 amino acids. After removal of 1 base from V and 6 bases from J, the junction contained 9 bases not matched to a gene. CDR1 is MNHEY, CDR2 SMNVEV, per germline (reference sequence).

The J gene is TRBJ2-3, the V gene TRBV6-5; 10 bases line up with TRBD2. Germline loops: CDR1 MNHEY, CDR2 SVGAGI. Trimming cost V 6 bases and J 4 bases; bases outside gene matches: 7. This CDR3 has 15 residues. CDR3 amino acids: CASSNRGTSADTQYF. CDR3 in DNA: TGTGCCAGCAGCAACAGAGGGACTAGCGCAGATACGCAGTATTTT.

This clonotype was counted at least ten times. The chain uses TRBV18 and TRBJ1-1, with D uncertain. This CDR3 is 13 amino acids long. Germline V gives CDR1 KGHSH, CDR2 LQKENI. V lost 3 bases and J lost 11, with 16 bases in between. The CDR3 is CASSPGNRVEAFF. CDR3 sequence (DNA): TGTGCCAGCTCACCGGGGAACCGAGTAGAGGCTTTCTTT.

This clonotype was counted only a few times. CDR3 nucleotides: TGTGCCAGCAGCCCCGTAGGAGCGACGCCAATAGGGGAAAAACTGTTTTTT. Translating it yields CASSPVGATPIGEKLFF. The chain joins TRBV7-9 to TRBJ1-4; D is ambiguous. CDR1 and CDR2 (germline): SEHNR, FQNEAQ (reference sequence). This CDR3 has 17 amino acids. Trimming cost V 5 bases and J 8 bases, with 24 bases left between them.

The chain is built from TRBV19 and TRBJ2-1, with 8 bases lining up with TRBD2. Unmatched junction bases numbered 16, after V lost 10 bases and J lost 5 bases. Germline lookup yields CDR1 LNHDA and CDR2 SQIVND (reference sequence). There are 16 residues in the CDR3. The CDR3 loop is CATQRGGDKTHNEQFF. CDR3 DNA sequence: TGTGCCACCCAACGGGGGGGAGATAAAACACACAATGAGCAGTTCTTC.

The J gene is TRBJ2-1, the V gene TRBV6-6; D is unresolved. Germline values: CDR1 MNHNY, CDR2 SVGAGI (reference sequence). V lost 7 bases, J lost 13 bases, and 14 bases lay in between. The CDR3 is 11 residues long. CDR3 sequence: CASKGELGQFF. CDR3 sequence (DNA): TGTGCCAGCAAAGGAGAATTGGGTCAGTTCTTC.

The CDR3: CASSPTLRSDQPQHF. The DNA for the CDR3 is TGTGCCAGCAGCCCAACCCTGAGATCAGATCAGCCCCAGCATTTT. The chain links TRBV3-1 to TRBJ1-5; D ambiguous. Germline V gene data show CDR1 as LGHDT and CDR2 as YNNKEL (reference sequence). V shed 4 bases and J shed 5 bases, with 15 bases lying between them. The CDR3 spans 15 residues.

The V and J genes are TRBV27 and TRBJ1-4; D perhaps matches TRBD1 (5 bases). Looked up from germline, CDR1 is MNHEY and CDR2 is SMNVEV (reference sequence). V lost 5 bases to trimming and J lost 0 bases, with 19 bases between them. The CDR3 is made up of 18 amino acids. The CDR3 protein is CASSVRAWGIATNEKLFF. DNA of the CDR3: TGTGCCAGCAGTGTGAGAGCATGGGGGATAGCAACTAATGAAAAACTGTTTTTT.